The sequence of this T cell receptor beta chain was determined in a study of graft-versus-host responses after intestinal transplantation. Overall study context: The recipients all started with anti-thymocyte globulin induction and then took tacrolimus and steroids for about three years.

Libraries were prepared by immunoSEQ multiplex PCR; TCRdb keeps only in-frame clonotypes and omits some of them. The sample shows under 20,000 clones, about 67% of them seen only once. This clone was counted between two and nine times. Its antigen is unknown. Processed graft tissue released its intraepithelial and lamina propria lymphocytes. CDR3 length: 12 residues. Germline V gene data show CDR1 as GTSNPN and CDR2 as SVGIG (reference sequence). V was cut by 0 bases and J by 7 bases, with 6 bases left in between. Study findings and constraints: Early after transplant, HvG clones declined as circulating GvH clones peaked. Individuals who had graft-donor T cell macrochimerism had allografts that showed high graft-versus-host to host-versus-graft clonal ratios. Present in recipient marrow, GvH clones included some that appeared first in ileum or blood.

This TCR was sampled from a human patient who received an intestinal transplant, so some T cells may come from the graft donor. This chain connects TRBV30 to TRBJ2-2; maybe TRBD1 (6 bases). This specimen was ileum tissue, taken 14 days after transplant. The CDR3: CAWSVQGGELFF. CDR3 bases: TGTGCCTGGAGTGTACAGGGCGGGGAGCTGTTTTTT.